These 13 T cell receptor beta chains originate from one sample sequenced in a study of cytomegalovirus exposure and HLA in healthy donors. 60 Vbeta and 13 Jbeta primers were used in PCR. Sequencing used immunoSEQ multiplex PCR; TCRdb keeps in-frame clones, though not all of them. Of about 260,000 clones detected, roughly 81% appear once; the ten largest clones hold 1.5% to 2.5%. Sequences were obtained from PBMCs. The source is a woman in her forties in good health and CMV-seropositive.

Only a few counts were recorded for this clone. A read error may produce the germline difference seen at one junction end. V gene TRBV5-5 combines with J gene TRBJ2-1, with D tentatively TRBD2 (5 bases). The CDR3 loop spans 12 amino acids. Per germline, CDR1 SGHKS and CDR2 YYEKEE (reference sequence). This CDR3 reads CASSGSRDDQFF. DNA of the CDR3: TGTGCCAGCAGCGGTTCACGGGATGATCAGTTCTTC.

The J gene is TRBJ1-1, the V gene TRBV7-9, with D unresolved. V shed 4 bases and J shed 1 base, with 7 bases lying between them. This CDR3 comprises 13 residues. Germline CDR1 reads SEHNR; CDR2 reads FQNEAQ (reference sequence). Here the CDR3 reads CASSWAGNTEAFF. Here the CDR3 DNA reads TGTGCCAGCAGCTGGGCGGGGAACACTGAAGCTTTCTTT.

The chain is built from TRBV27 and TRBJ1-1, with TRBD1 matching 8 bases. This CDR3 has 14 amino acids. J gave up 1 base and V 6 bases, and 4 bases lay outside the gene matches. Germline CDR1 is MNHEY and CDR2 is SMNVEV (reference sequence). The CDR3 region has the DNA TGTGCCAGCAGCCGGGACAGGACGAACACTGAAGCTTTCTTT. This codes for CASSRDRTNTEAFF.

This chain links TRBV7-9 with TRBJ2-5, with 10 bases matching TRBD2. Germline V gene data show CDR1 as SEHNR and CDR2 as FQNEAQ (reference sequence). The J segment lost 5 bases and the V segment lost 5 bases, leaving 8 bases of the junction unmatched. CDR3 size: 15 residues. CDR3 protein: CASSPLAGVEETQYF. DNA of the CDR3: TGTGCCAGCAGCCCGCTAGCGGGAGTGGAGGAGACCCAGTACTTC. Full variable domain (outside the CDR3, taken from reference TRBV7-9 and TRBJ2-5): DTGVSQNPRHKITKRGQNVTFRCDPISEHNRLYWYRQTLGQGPEFLTYFQNEAQLEKSRLLSDRFSAERPKGSFSTLEIQRTEQGDSAMYLCASSPLAGVEETQYFGPGTRLLVL.

This chain connects TRBV5-4 to TRBJ2-7, with TRBD1 matching over 9 bases. Germline assignment: CDR1 SGHNT and CDR2 YYREEE (reference sequence). The CDR3 is 14 residues long. V lost 2 bases, J lost 6 bases, and 6 bases stayed unmatched. This chain's CDR3 is CASSFWDRVLEQYF. Written as DNA, the CDR3 is TGTGCCAGCAGCTTTTGGGACAGGGTCCTCGAGCAGTACTTC.

The chain uses TRBV27 and TRBJ2-7, with 7 bases matching TRBD1. The germline V gene encodes CDR1 MNHEY and CDR2 SMNVEV (reference sequence). J lost 1 base, V lost 4 bases, and 10 bases had no gene match. The CDR3 is made up of 16 amino acids. The CDR3 here is CASSYAQQGPSYEQYF. The CDR3 DNA sequence: TGTGCCAGCAGTTACGCCCAACAGGGGCCTTCCTACGAGCAGTACTTC.

The chain joins TRBV6-5 to TRBJ2-7; TRBD2 agrees at 7 bases. The ends lost 3 bases at V and 5 bases at J; junction bases unmatched: 13. Germline CDR1 MNHEY, CDR2 SVGAGI. CDR3 length: 16 residues. DNA for the CDR3: TGTGCCAGCAGTTATTCCGCGGGAGTGGACGGCAACGAGCAGTACTTC. Protein: CASSYSAGVDGNEQYF.

The gene calls are TRBV5-1 and TRBJ2-1, with a possible D match to TRBD2 (6 bases). The V end lost 1 base, the J end lost 5 bases, and 13 bases lay between the germline ends. Germline V gives CDR1 SGHRS, CDR2 YFSETQ. This CDR3 has 15 residues. The CDR3 DNA sequence: TGCGCCAGCAGCTTGACAAGCGGGCTCCACAATGAGCAGTTCTTC. Protein: CASSLTSGLHNEQFF.

The chain recombines TRBV14 with TRBJ2-7, with 7 nucleotides matching TRBD1. The CDR3 contains 16 residues. After removal of 1 base from V and 0 bases from J, the junction contained 6 bases not matched to a gene. Germline V CDR1 and CDR2: SGHDN, FVKESK. DNA of the CDR3: TGTGCCAGCAGCCAAGTACCCGGGACAGTCTCCTACGAGCAGTACTTC. Translation: CASSQVPGTVSYEQYF.

CDR3 DNA sequence: TGTGCTAGTGGGGGACAGGCGCTCACAGATACGCAGTATTTT. This codes for CASGGQALTDTQYF. The genes are TRBV12-5 and TRBJ2-3; TRBD1 agrees at 8 bases. Per germline, CDR1 LGHNT and CDR2 FRNRAP. V lost 6 bases to trimming and J lost 2 bases; unmatched junction nucleotides: 4. This CDR3 region has 14 residues.

The genes are TRBV7-2 and TRBJ2-7; 9 bases match TRBD1. The CDR3 length is 16 residues. The germline V gene has CDR1 SGHTA and CDR2 FQGNSA. The trim removed 5 bases at V and 0 bases at J, leaving 8 bases unmatched. CDR3 bases: TGTGCCAGCAGCGCAAGACAGGGGGGACACTCCTACGAGCAGTACTTC. This encodes CASSARQGGHSYEQYF.

This chain joins TRBV5-4 and TRBJ2-2, with D possibly being TRBD1 (5 bases). This CDR3 spans 14 amino acids. The V gene's germline CDR1 is SGHNT and CDR2 YYREEE (reference sequence). The V end was cut by 2 bases, the J end by 9 bases, with 14 bases between. The CDR3 is CASSFAPQGWELFF. CDR3 in DNA: TGTGCCAGCAGCTTTGCCCCCCAGGGCTGGGAGCTGTTTTTT.

The chain employs TRBV7-2 and TRBJ1-1, with D maybe TRBD1 (6 bases). Germline values: CDR1 SGHTA, CDR2 FQGNSA. V was clipped by 5 bases and J by 0 bases, with 10 bases between them. This CDR3 region has 14 residues. The CDR3: CASSGTGMNTEAFF. CDR3 DNA: TGTGCCAGCAGCGGTACAGGGATGAACACTGAAGCTTTCTTT.